These 6 T cell receptor beta chains were all obtained from the same sample, sequenced in a study of T cell repertoires in cytomegalovirus infection. Their cognate antigens are unknown. TCRdb re-called the reads through MiXCR, storing one row per CDR3 protein. The sample shows 830,000 or so distinct CDR3 sequences, about 30% of them seen only once. Here the sequenced sample was cultured CD8+ T cells from PBMCs, taken from culture after CMV antigen stimulation. These receptors all stem from a human donor in good health (CMV status not recorded). Some clones in this sample may be carry-over from other donors' samples.

V usage is TRBV6-2 or TRBV6-3 and J usage is TRBJ1-1; D is uncertain. The CDR3 sequence is 15 residues long. V gave up 1 base and J gave up 4 bases, with 13 bases separating them. CDR1 is MNHEY and CDR2 is SVGEGT in the germline V gene. The DNA of the CDR3 is TGTGCCAGCAGTTACTTGGGCGGCCTGGCCACTGAAGCTTTCTTT. It codes for CASSYLGGLATEAFF.

This clonotype was detected only a few times. The chain uses TRBV11-2 and TRBJ2-2; a weak D match, TRBD2 (5 bases). The germline gives CDR1 SGHAT, CDR2 FQNNGV. The CDR3 runs 14 residues. The V and J ends lost 3 bases and 4 bases respectively, with 9 bases between them. Here the CDR3 DNA reads TGTGCCAGCAGCTTGCGGGCGCTCACCGGGGAGCTGTTTTTT. Its protein is CASSLRALTGELFF. Together with reference TRBV11-2 and TRBJ2-2, the CDR3 gives the full variable domain: EAGVAQSPRYKIIEKRQSVAFWCNPISGHATLYWYQQILGQGPKLLIQFQNNGVVDDSQLPKDRFSAERLKGVDSTLKIQPAKLEDSAVYLCASSLRALTGELFFGEGSRLTVL.

This rearrangement joins TRBV6-6 to TRBJ2-7, with TRBD2 matching 7 bases. CDR1 is MNHNY and CDR2 is SVGAGI in the germline V gene (reference sequence). The CDR3 length is 15 residues. The J segment lost 1 base and the V segment lost 6 bases, leaving 9 bases of the junction unmatched. Written as DNA, the CDR3 is TGTGCCAGCAGCCGGGGACGGGGGGTATCCTACGAGCAGTACGTC. Translation: CASSRGRGVSYEQYV.

This clonotype turned up a few times. V gene TRBV7-3 combines with J gene TRBJ1-3; 7 positions agree with TRBD1. V trimming: 5 bases; J trimming: 0 bases; junction bases outside the gene matches: 22. The CDR3 consists of 21 residues. Germline V gene sequence: CDR1 SGHTA, CDR2 FQGTGA. The CDR3 reads CASSREGAGSFLFSSGNTIYF. The CDR3 DNA reads TGTGCCAGCAGCCGCGAGGGGGCAGGGTCTTTTCTCTTCAGCTCTGGAAACACCATATATTTT.

There are a few counts of this clonotype. This chain links TRBV29-1 with TRBJ1-5; D is possibly TRBD1 (5 bases). This CDR3 is 23 amino acids long. V shed 3 bases and J shed 2 bases, with 38 bases lying between them. Germline CDR1 SQVTM, CDR2 ANQGSEA. In nucleotides, the CDR3 is TGCAGCGTTGAGGTAATCGACAGTCCTATATCCCTGGCGCTTTGGATATGCAATCAGCCCCAGCATTTT. Protein sequence: CSVEVIDSPISLALWICNQPQHF.

This clonotype was found a few times. This chain uses TRBV27 with TRBJ2-4; D possibly uses TRBD1 or TRBD2 (7 bases each). V dropped 6 bases and J dropped 10 bases, with 13 bases sitting between them. The CDR3 totals 12 residues. CDR1 MNHEY and CDR2 SMNVEV come from the germline V gene (reference sequence). CDR3 amino acids: CASSPGGGIQYF. CDR3 nucleotide sequence: TGTGCCAGCAGCCCAGGGGGAGGGATTCAGTACTTC.